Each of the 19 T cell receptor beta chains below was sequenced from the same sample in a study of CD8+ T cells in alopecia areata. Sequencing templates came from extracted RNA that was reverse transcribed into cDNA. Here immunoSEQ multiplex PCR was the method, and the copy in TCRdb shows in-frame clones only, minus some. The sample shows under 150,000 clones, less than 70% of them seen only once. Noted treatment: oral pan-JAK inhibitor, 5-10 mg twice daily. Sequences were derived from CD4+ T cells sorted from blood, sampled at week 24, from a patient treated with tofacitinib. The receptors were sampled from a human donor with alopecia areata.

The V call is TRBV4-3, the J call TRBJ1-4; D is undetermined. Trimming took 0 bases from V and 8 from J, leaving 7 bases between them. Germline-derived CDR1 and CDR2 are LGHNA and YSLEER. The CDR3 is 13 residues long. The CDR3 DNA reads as TGCGCCAGCAGCCAAGATCTCCCCGAAAAACTGTTTTTT. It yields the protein CASSQDLPEKLFF.

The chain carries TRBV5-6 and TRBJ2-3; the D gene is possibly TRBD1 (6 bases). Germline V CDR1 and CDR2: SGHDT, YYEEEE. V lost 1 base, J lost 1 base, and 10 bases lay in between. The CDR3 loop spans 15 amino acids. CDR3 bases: TGTGCCAGCAGCTTGAGGGGGTTGGGCACAGATACGCAGTATTTT. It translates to CASSLRGLGTDTQYF.

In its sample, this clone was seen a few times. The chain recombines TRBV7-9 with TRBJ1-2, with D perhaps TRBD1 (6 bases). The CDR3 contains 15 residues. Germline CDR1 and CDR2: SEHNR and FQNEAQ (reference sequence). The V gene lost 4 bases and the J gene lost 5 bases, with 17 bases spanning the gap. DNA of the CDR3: TGTGCCAGCAGCTATAGGGCAACAGGGCCTTATGGCTACACCTTC. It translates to CASSYRATGPYGYTF.

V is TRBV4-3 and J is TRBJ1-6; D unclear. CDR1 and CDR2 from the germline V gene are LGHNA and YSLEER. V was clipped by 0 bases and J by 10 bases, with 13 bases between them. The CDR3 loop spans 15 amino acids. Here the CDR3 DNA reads TGCGCCAGCAGCCAAGAAAAGGGAGGCCACTCACCCCTCCACTTT. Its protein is CASSQEKGGHSPLHF.

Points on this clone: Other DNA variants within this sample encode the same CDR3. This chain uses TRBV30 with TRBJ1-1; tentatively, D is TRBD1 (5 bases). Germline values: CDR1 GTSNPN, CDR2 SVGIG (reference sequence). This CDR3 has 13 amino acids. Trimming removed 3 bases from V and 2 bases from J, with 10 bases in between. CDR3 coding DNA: TGTGCCTGGAGCCGCCAGGGTAACACTGAAGCTTTCTTT. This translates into CAWSRQGNTEAFF.

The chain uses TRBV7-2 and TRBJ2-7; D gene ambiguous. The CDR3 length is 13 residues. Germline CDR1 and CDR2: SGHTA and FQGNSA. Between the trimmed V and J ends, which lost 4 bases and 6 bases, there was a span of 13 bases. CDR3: CASSSRRAAEQYF. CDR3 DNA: TGTGCCAGCAGCTCCCGACGGGCCGCCGAGCAGTACTTC.

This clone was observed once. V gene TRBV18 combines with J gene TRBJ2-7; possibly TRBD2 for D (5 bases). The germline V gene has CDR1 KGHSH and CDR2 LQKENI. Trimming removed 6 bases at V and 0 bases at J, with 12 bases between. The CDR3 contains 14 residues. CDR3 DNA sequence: TGTGCCAGCTCCGTGGGAGCGAACTCCTACGAGCAGTACTTC. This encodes CASSVGANSYEQYF. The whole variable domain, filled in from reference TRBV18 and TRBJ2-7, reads NAGVMQNPRHLVRRRGQEARLRCSPMKGHSHVYWYRQLPEEGLKFMVYLQKENIIDESGMPKERFSAEFPKEGPSILRIQQVVRGDSAAYFCASSVGANSYEQYFGPGTRLTVT.

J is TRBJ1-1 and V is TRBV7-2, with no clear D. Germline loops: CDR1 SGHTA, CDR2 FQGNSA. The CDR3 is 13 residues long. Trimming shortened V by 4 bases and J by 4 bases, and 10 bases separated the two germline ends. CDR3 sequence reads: CASSYTVGTEAFF. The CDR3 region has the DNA TGTGCCAGCAGCTACACAGTGGGCACTGAAGCTTTCTTT.

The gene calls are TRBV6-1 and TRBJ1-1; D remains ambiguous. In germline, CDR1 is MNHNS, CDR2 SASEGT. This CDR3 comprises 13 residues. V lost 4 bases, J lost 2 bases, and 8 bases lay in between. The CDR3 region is CASSVETNTEAFF. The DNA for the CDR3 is TGTGCCAGCAGTGTAGAGACAAACACTGAAGCTTTCTTT.

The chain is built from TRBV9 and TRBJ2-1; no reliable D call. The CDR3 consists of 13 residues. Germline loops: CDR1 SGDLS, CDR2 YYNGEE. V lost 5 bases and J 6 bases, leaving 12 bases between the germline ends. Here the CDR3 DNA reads TGTGCCAGCAGTCGGAGCTATCCCAATGAGCAGTTCTTC. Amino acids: CASSRSYPNEQFF. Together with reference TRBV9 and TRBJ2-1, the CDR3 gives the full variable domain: DSGVTQTPKHLITATGQRVTLRCSPRSGDLSVYWYQQSLDQGLQFLIQYYNGEERAKGNILERFSAQQFPDLHSELNLSSLELGDSALYFCASSRSYPNEQFFGPGTRLTVL.

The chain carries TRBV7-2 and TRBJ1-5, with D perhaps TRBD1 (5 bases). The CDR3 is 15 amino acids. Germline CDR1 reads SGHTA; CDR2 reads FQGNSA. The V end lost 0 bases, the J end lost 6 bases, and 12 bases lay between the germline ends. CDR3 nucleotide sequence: TGTGCCAGCAGCTTAGCCGGGTCGGGGCGTCAGCCCCAGCATTTT. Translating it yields CASSLAGSGRQPQHF. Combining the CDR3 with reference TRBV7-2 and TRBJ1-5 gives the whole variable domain GAGVSQSPSNKVTEKGKDVELRCDPISGHTALYWYRQSLGQGLEFLIYFQGNSAPDKSGLPSDRFSAERTGGSVSTLTIQRTQQEDSAVYLCASSLAGSGRQPQHFGDGTRLSIL.

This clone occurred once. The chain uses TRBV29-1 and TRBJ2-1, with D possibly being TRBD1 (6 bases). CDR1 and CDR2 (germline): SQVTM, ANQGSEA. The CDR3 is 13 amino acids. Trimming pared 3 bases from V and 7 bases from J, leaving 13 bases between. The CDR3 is CSVEAQGMNEQFF. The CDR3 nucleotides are TGCAGCGTTGAGGCCCAGGGGATGAATGAGCAGTTCTTC.

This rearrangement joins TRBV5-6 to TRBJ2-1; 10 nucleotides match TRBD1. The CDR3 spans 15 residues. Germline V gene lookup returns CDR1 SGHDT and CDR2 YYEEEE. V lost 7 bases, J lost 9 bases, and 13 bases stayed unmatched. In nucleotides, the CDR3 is TGTGCCAGCGATTCGACAGGGGGCATCATCACTGAGCAGTTCTTC. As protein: CASDSTGGIITEQFF.

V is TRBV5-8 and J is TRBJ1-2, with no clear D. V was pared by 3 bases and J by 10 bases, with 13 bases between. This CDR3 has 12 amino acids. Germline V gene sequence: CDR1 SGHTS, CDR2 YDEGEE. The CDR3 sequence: CASSSTRLDYTF. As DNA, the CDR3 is TGTGCCAGCAGCTCTACTAGACTTGACTACACCTTC.

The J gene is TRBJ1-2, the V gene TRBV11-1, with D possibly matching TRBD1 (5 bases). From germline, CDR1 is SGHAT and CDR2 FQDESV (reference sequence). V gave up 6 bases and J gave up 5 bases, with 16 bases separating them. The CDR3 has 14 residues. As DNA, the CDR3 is TGTGCCAGCAGTCCCCGGGACGTCGTTTATGGCTACACCTTC. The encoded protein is CASSPRDVVYGYTF.

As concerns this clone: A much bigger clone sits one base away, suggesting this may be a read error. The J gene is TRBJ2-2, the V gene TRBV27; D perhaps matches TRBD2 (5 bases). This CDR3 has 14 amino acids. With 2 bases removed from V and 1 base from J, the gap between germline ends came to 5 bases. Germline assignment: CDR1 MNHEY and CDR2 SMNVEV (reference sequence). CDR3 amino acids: CASSLRGNTGELFF. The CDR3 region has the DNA TGTGCCAGCAGTTTACGGGGGAACACCGGGGAGCTGTTTTTT.

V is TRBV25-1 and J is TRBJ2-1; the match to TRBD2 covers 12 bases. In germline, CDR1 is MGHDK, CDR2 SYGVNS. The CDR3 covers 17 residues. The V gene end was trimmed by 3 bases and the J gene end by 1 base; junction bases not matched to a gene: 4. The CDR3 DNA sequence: TGTGCCAGCAGTGAGACTAGCGGGGGTGGGTCCTACAATGAGCAGTTCTTC. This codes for CASSETSGGGSYNEQFF.

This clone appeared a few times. In nucleotides, the CDR3 is TGCGCCAGCAGCCAGTACACAGGAGACCAAGAGACCCAGTACTTC. Protein product: CASSQYTGDQETQYF. The rearrangement joins TRBV4-3 to TRBJ2-5, with D maybe TRBD1 (5 bases). V gave up 3 bases and J gave up 0 bases, with 11 bases separating them. CDR3 length: 15 residues. The germline CDR1 and CDR2 sequences are LGHNA and YSLEER.

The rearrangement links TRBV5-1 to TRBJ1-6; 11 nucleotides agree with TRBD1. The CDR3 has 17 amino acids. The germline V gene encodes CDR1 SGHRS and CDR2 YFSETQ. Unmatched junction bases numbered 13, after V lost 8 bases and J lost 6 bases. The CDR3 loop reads CASSGTGGSAPNSPLHF. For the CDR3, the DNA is TGCGCCAGTTCCGGGACAGGGGGTTCTGCCCCTAATTCACCCCTCCACTTT.